The T cell receptor beta chain under discussion was sequenced for a study of regulatory T cells in long-lasting Graves disease. With iRepertoire HTBI primers and Arm-PCR of CDR3 regions, TCR beta libraries were built. One entry per CDR3 protein results from TCRdb running MiXCR on the multiplex PCR reads. Of 400,000 to 500,000 distinct CDR3 sequences listed, 14% to 15% are singletons. Time point meaning: newly diagnosed GD, antithyroid drugs for less than 3 months. RNA isolated from PBMCs was used to make the TCR library. Collection of peripheral blood (roughly 9.7 milliliters) was done using EDTA tubes. The V gene end was trimmed by 5 bases and the J gene end by 9 bases; junction bases not matched to a gene: 13. CDR3 length equals 15 residues. In germline, CDR1 is SGHAT, CDR2 FQDESV (reference sequence). This clonotype was detected ten times or more. A further study also used this sample, focusing on T cells in Graves' hyperthyroidism and ophthalmopathy. That paper adds: Through a model of 13 V-J features, ophthalmopathy was separated from stable hyperthyroidism.

The TCR comes from a woman between 25 and 40 years old with Graves disease. V usage is TRBV11-1 and J usage is TRBJ2-1, with 7 bases matching TRBD2. Here the sequenced sample was peripheral blood mononuclear cells (PBMCs), taken at new diagnosis, from a patient treated with antithyroid drugs. CDR3 sequence reads: CASSPARGGSSEQFF. The DNA for the CDR3 is TGTGCCAGCAGCCCAGCGCGGGGCGGGAGTAGTGAGCAGTTCTTC.